Listed below are T cell receptor beta chains from one sample, sequenced in a study of T cell changes during pregnancy in multiple sclerosis. TCRdb's table, derived via immunoSEQ multiplex PCR, lists solely in-frame clones and lacks some. The table shows some 74,000 clones, with around 90% occurring only once. The specimen was peripheral blood, collected after pregnancy. The receptors were gathered from a female donor in good health, enrolled as a control in a pregnancy study. CDR3s include the opening cysteine and the closing phenylalanine or tryptophan. The D gene is left open where the match is weak. Clone size appears in some rows only: once, few, many, or a class for an expanded clone.

TRBV28	TRBJ2-4	.	.	CASSFRPQRLLNIQYF	TGTGCCAGCAGTTTCCGCCCGCAGAGGCTCCTAAACATTCAGTACTTC
TRBV23-1	TRBJ1-2	TRBD1	.	CATRQGDGYTF	TGCGCCACCAGACAGGGCGATGGCTACACCTTC
TRBV19	TRBJ1-2	TRBD1	.	CASIGGGQSSNYGYTF	TGTGCCAGTATAGGAGGGGGACAGTCCTCTAACTATGGCTACACCTTC
TRBV5-1	TRBJ2-5	.	.	CASNLDIPGAQYF	TGCGCCAGCAACTTGGACATCCCCGGGGCCCAGTACTTC
TRBV7-2	TRBJ2-2	TRBD1	.	CASSLTGGTYTGELFF	TGTGCCAGCAGCTTGACAGGGGGCACCTATACCGGGGAGCTGTTTTTT
TRBV18	TRBJ1-4	TRBD1	.	CASSPRSGTGREKLFF	TGTGCCAGCTCACCCCGGAGTGGGACAGGGCGGGAAAAACTGTTTTTT
TRBV7-2	TRBJ2-5	.	.	CASSSSTGGETQYF	TGTGCCAGCAGCTCCTCGACAGGTGGGGAGACCCAGTACTTC
TRBV10-2	TRBJ1-5	.	.	CASSPLSRRGLSNQPQHF	TGCGCCAGCAGCCCACTCAGCAGACGAGGCCTAAGCAATCAGCCCCAGCATTTT
TRBV19	TRBJ2-7	.	.	CASSFGSLYEQYF	TGTGCCAGTAGTTTCGGGTCACTCTACGAGCAGTACTTC
TRBV4-1	TRBJ1-5	.	.	CASSPVPTGFGNQPQHF	TGCGCCAGCAGCCCCGTACCCACAGGGTTCGGCAATCAGCCCCAGCATTTT
TRBV7-9	TRBJ1-1	.	.	CASSSVVLNTEAFF	TGTGCCAGCAGCTCGGTCGTTTTGAACACTGAAGCTTTCTTT
TRBV7-9	TRBJ2-5	TRBD1	.	CASSPQTGLETQYF	TGTGCCAGCAGCCCACAGACAGGGCTGGAGACCCAGTACTTC
TRBV5-1	TRBJ2-1	TRBD2	.	CASSRLQEGGGEQFF	TGCGCCAGCAGCCGCCTACAAGAGGGCGGGGGTGAGCAGTTCTTC
TRBV7-8	TRBJ1-4	.	.	CAGRGLTNEKLFF	TGTGCCGGAAGGGGTTTGACTAATGAAAAACTGTTTTTT
TRBV4-2	TRBJ2-7	TRBD2	medium-sized	CASSQDRIAGSSYEQYF	TGTGCCAGCAGCCAAGACAGGATAGCGGGGAGCTCCTACGAGCAGTACTTC
TRBV4-2	TRBJ1-4	.	.	CASNGQGREKLFF	TGTGCCAGCAATGGGCAGGGGAGAGAAAAACTGTTTTTT